Listed below are T cell receptor beta chains from one sample, sequenced in a study of resident and recirculating memory T cells in vitiligo. Produced via immunoSEQ multiplex PCR; TCRdb's table is partial and in-frame only. Altogether about 76,000 clones are present, approximately 90% being singletons, with the ten largest covering about 4.8%. The sequencing input was blood. The receptor source for this set is a male donor with vitiligo. CDR3s include the opening cysteine and the closing phenylalanine or tryptophan. Each record gives: V gene, J gene, clone size, D gene, CDR3 protein, CDR3 DNA. A D gene is named only where the DNA matches it firmly. Rows give clone size only sometimes, using once, few, many, or a class for an expanded clone.

TRBV5-1,TRBJ2-7,NA,TRBD1,CASSGQDKGRQYF,TGCGCCAGCTCTGGACAGGATAAGGGACGGCAGTACTTC
TRBV27,TRBJ1-5,once,NA,CASRLGGYSQPQHF,TGTGCCAGCAGATTAGGGGGGTACAGTCAGCCCCAGCATTTT
TRBV7-3,TRBJ2-1,NA,TRBD2,CASSPGLVPNEQFF,TGTGCCAGCAGCCCTGGACTAGTGCCCAATGAGCAGTTCTTC
TRBV27,TRBJ2-1,NA,TRBD1,CASSLVLTGGLRDEQFF,TGTGCCAGCAGTTTAGTGTTGACAGGGGGGCTTAGGGATGAGCAGTTCTTC
TRBV7-9,TRBJ2-2,NA,TRBD2,CASSLTGGTGELFF,TGTGCCAGCAGCTTAACGGGGGGGACCGGGGAGCTGTTTTTT
TRBV11-3,TRBJ1-2,few,TRBD1,CASSSTGGGYGYTF,TGTGCCAGCAGCTCCACAGGGGGAGGCTATGGCTACACCTTC
TRBV7-9,TRBJ2-3,NA,TRBD2,CASSPLGEGSTDTQYF,TGTGCCAGCAGCCCCTTGGGGGAGGGGAGCACAGATACGCAGTATTTT
TRBV25-1,TRBJ2-5,NA,TRBD2,CASSDGLAGQETQYF,TGTGCCAGCAGTGATGGACTAGCGGGACAAGAGACCCAGTACTTC
TRBV28,TRBJ2-7,NA,TRBD1,CASSTPGQVFGQYF,TGTGCCAGCAGTACCCCGGGACAGGTATTCGGGCAGTACTTC
TRBV19,TRBJ1-5,once,NA,CASSLPRDRIKYSNQPQHF,TGTGCCAGTAGCCTGCCCCGCGACAGGATCAAATATAGCAATCAGCCCCAGCATTTT
TRBV4-3,TRBJ2-3,NA,NA,CASSQGLADTQYF,TGCGCCAGCAGCCAAGGACTTGCAGATACGCAGTATTTT
TRBV18,TRBJ2-4,NA,NA,CASSPADKLKNIQYF,TGTGCCAGCTCACCAGCCGACAAGTTAAAAAACATTCAGTACTTC
TRBV28,TRBJ1-5,NA,NA,CAAQSGNQPQHF,TGTGCCGCCCAGAGCGGGAATCAGCCCCAGCATTTT
TRBV27,TRBJ1-2,NA,TRBD1,CASSRLTGDGYTF,TGTGCCAGCAGTCGCCTGACAGGGGACGGCTACACCTTC
TRBV5-1,TRBJ2-1,once,TRBD1,CASSAPGQYNEQFF,TGCGCCAGCAGCGCCCCGGGACAGTACAATGAGCAGTTCTTC
TRBV4-2,TRBJ1-5,few,NA,CASSQRWAADQPQHF,TGTGCCAGCAGCCAACGTTGGGCAGCCGATCAGCCCCAGCATTTT
TRBV10-3,TRBJ2-7,once,NA,CAISDPNSYEQYF,TGTGCCATCAGTGACCCAAACTCCTACGAGCAGTACTTC
TRBV4-3,TRBJ1-1,NA,NA,CASSQEAATMNTEAFF,TGCGCCAGCAGCCAAGAGGCGGCGACCATGAACACTGAAGCTTTCTTT
TRBV5-8,TRBJ2-7,NA,TRBD2,CASSLGLAGIYEQYF,TGTGCCAGCAGCTTGGGTCTAGCGGGGATCTACGAGCAGTACTTC
TRBV29-1,TRBJ2-5,NA,NA,CSVEGTAQETQYF,TGCAGCGTGGAGGGGACAGCCCAAGAGACCCAGTACTTC
TRBV28,TRBJ1-5,NA,TRBD1,CASRRQGITNQPQHF,TGTGCCAGCAGAAGACAGGGAATAACGAATCAGCCCCAGCATTTT
TRBV30,TRBJ1-5,NA,NA,CAWSVGGGQPQHF,TGTGCCTGGAGTGTTGGGGGCGGACAGCCCCAGCATTTT
TRBV28,TRBJ2-4,NA,NA,CASKGALRAKNIQYF,TGTGCCAGCAAAGGGGCCTTAAGGGCCAAAAACATTCAGTACTTC
TRBV5-1,TRBJ2-7,NA,NA,CASSLADGWSYEQYF,TGCGCCAGCAGCTTAGCGGACGGGTGGTCCTACGAGCAGTACTTC
TRBV5-4,TRBJ2-2,NA,TRBD1,CASSSGTGRTTGELFF,TGTGCCAGCAGCTCAGGGACAGGGAGGACCACCGGGGAGCTGTTTTTT
TRBV9,TRBJ2-3,NA,TRBD2,CASSVGETSGADTQYF,TGTGCCAGCAGCGTAGGGGAGACTAGCGGAGCAGATACGCAGTATTTT
TRBV14,TRBJ1-1,NA,TRBD1,CASSRGQGSTEAFF,TGTGCCAGCAGCCGAGGACAGGGTTCCACTGAAGCTTTCTTT
TRBV11-2,TRBJ2-7,NA,TRBD2,CASSLSAGGAYEQYF,TGTGCCAGCAGCTTATCAGCGGGAGGGGCCTACGAGCAGTACTTC
TRBV5-6,TRBJ2-3,NA,NA,CASSLTGSTDTQYF,TGTGCCAGCAGCTTGACGGGGAGCACAGATACGCAGTATTTT